This T cell receptor beta chain was captured by sequencing in a study of T cell changes during pregnancy in multiple sclerosis. Trimming shortened V by 5 bases and J by 6 bases, and 8 bases separated the two germline ends. The germline V gene encodes CDR1 SGHAT and CDR2 FQNNGV. The CDR3 length is 11 residues. Sequencing used immunoSEQ multiplex PCR; TCRdb keeps in-frame clones, though not all of them. Among tens of thousands of clones listed, about 91% were seen once. The genes are TRBV11-2 and TRBJ2-7; perhaps TRBD2 as D (5 bases). The receptor was isolated from a female donor in good health, enrolled as a control in a pregnancy study. The sequencing used peripheral blood, collected after pregnancy. DNA of the CDR3: TGTGCCAGCAGCCCGGGGAGCGAGCAGTACTTC. Translating it yields CASSPGSEQYF.